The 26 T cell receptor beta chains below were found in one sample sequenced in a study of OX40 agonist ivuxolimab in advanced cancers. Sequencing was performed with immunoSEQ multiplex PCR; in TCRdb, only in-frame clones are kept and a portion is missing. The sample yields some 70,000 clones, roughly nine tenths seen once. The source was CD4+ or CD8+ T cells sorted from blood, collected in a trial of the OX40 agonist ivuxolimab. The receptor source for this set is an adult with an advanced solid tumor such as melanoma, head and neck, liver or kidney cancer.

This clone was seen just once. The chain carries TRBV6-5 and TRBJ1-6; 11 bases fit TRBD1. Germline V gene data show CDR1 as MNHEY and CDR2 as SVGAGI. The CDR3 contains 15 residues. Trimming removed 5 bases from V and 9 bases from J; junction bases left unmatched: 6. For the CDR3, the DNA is TGTGCCAGCAGTCAGGGGACAGGGGGGGTTTCACCCCTCCACTTT. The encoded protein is CASSQGTGGVSPLHF.

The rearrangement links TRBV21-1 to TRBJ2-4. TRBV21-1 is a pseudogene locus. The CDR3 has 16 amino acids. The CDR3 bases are TGTGCCAGCAGCAAAGGGGGGGCTGGAGCCAAAAACATTCAGTACTTC. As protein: CASSKGGAGAKNIQYF.

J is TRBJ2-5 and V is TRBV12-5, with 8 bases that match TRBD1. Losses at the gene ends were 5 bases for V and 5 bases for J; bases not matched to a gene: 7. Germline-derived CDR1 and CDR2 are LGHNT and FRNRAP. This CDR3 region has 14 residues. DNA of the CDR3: TGTGCTAGTGGTCGGACAGGGTCCCGGGAGACCCAGTACTTC. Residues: CASGRTGSRETQYF.

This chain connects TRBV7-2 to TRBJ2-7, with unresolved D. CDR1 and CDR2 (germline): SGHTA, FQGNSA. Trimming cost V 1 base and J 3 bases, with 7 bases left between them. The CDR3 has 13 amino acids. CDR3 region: CASSLVPDYEQYF. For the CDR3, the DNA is TGTGCCAGCAGCTTAGTGCCTGACTACGAGCAGTACTTC.

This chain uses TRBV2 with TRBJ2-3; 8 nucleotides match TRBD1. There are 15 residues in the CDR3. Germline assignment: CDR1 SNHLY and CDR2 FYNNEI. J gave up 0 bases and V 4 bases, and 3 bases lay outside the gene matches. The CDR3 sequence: CASSGGQGSTDTQYF. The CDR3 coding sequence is TGTGCCAGCAGTGGCGGACAGGGAAGCACAGATACGCAGTATTTT.

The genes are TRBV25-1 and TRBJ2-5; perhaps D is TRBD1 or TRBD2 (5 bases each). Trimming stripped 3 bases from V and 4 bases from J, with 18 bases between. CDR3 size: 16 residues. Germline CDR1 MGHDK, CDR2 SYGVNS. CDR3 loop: CASSDYQGDGGETQYF. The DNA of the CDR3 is TGTGCCAGCAGTGATTATCAGGGAGACGGAGGAGAGACCCAGTACTTC.

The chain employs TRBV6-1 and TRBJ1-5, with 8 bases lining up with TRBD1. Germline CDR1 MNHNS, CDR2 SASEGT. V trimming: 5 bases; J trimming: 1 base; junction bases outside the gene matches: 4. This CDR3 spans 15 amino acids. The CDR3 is CASSPGQVSNQPQHF. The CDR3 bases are TGTGCCAGCAGTCCGGGACAGGTCAGCAATCAGCCCCAGCATTTT.

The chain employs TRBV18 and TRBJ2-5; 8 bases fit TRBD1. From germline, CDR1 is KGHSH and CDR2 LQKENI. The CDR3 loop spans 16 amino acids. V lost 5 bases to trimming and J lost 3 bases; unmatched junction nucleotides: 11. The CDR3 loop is CASSSRQGNAEETQYF. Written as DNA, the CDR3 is TGTGCCAGCTCAAGCCGACAGGGGAACGCAGAAGAGACCCAGTACTTC.

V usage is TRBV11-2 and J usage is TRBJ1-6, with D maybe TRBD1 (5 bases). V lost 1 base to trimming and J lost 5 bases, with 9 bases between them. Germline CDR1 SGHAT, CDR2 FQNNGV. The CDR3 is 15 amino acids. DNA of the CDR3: TGTGCCAGCAGCTTAGTCGGCAGGGATAATTCACCCCTCCACTTT. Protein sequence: CASSLVGRDNSPLHF.

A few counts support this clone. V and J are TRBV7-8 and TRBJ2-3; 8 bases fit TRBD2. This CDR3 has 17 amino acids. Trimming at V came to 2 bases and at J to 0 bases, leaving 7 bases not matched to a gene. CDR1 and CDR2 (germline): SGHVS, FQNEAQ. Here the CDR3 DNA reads TGTGCCAGCAGCTTAAGTCAGCGGGGGCATAGCACAGATACGCAGTATTTT. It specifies CASSLSQRGHSTDTQYF.

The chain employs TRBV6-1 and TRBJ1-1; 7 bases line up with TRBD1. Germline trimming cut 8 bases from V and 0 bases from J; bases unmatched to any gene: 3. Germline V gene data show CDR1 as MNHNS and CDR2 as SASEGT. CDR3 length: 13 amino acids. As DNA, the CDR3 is TGTGCCAGCTCGGGACAGATGAACACTGAAGCTTTCTTT. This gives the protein CASSGQMNTEAFF.

CDR3 amino acids: CASRPRRGPQETQYF. The CDR3 coding sequence is TGTGCCAGCAGACCTCGACGGGGTCCGCAAGAGACCCAGTACTTC. V usage is TRBV6-5 and J usage is TRBJ2-5; D is possibly TRBD2 (5 bases). Trimming shortened V by 6 bases and J by 2 bases, and 16 bases separated the two germline ends. There are 15 residues in the CDR3. Germline V gives CDR1 MNHEY, CDR2 SVGAGI.

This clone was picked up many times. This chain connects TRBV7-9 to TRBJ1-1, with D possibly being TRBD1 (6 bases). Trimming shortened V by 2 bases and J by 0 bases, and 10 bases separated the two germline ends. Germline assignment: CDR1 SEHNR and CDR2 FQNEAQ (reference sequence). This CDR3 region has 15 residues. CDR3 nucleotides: TGTGCCAGCAGCTTACAAGGGGGAATGAACACTGAAGCTTTCTTT. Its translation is CASSLQGGMNTEAFF.

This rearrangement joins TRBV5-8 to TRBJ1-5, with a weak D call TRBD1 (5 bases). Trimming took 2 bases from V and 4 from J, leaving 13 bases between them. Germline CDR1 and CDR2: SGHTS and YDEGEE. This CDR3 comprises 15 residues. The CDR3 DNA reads TGTGCCAGCAGCTTTTCTCTAGGGGTAAATCAGCCCCAGCATTTT. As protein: CASSFSLGVNQPQHF.

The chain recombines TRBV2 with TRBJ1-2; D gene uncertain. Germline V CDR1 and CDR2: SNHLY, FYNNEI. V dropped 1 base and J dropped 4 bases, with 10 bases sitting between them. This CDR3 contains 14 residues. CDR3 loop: CASSEVSRIYGYTF. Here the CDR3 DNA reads TGTGCCAGCAGTGAAGTTTCACGGATCTATGGCTACACCTTC. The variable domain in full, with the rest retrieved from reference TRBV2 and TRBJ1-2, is EPEVTQTPSHQVTQMGQEVILRCVPISNHLYFYWYRQILGQKVEFLVSFYNNEISEKSEIFDDQFSVERPDGSNFTLKIRSTKLEDSAMYFCASSEVSRIYGYTFGSGTRLTVV.

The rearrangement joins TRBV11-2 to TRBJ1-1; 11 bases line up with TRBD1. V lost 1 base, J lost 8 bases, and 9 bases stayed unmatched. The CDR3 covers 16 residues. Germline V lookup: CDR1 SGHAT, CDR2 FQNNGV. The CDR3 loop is CASSLGGLGQGAEAFF. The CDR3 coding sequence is TGTGCCAGCAGCTTAGGCGGTCTCGGACAGGGGGCGGAAGCTTTCTTT.

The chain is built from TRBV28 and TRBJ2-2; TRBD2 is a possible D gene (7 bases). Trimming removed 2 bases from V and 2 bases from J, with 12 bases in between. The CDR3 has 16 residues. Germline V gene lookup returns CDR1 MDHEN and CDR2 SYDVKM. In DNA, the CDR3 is TGTGCCAGCAGTTTACTACGGGGGGCCAACACCGGGGAGCTGTTTTTT. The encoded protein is CASSLLRGANTGELFF.

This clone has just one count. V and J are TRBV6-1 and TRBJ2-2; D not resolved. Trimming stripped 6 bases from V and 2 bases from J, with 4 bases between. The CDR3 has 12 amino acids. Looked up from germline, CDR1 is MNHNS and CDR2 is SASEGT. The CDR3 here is CASSVNTGELFF. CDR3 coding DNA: TGTGCCAGCAGCGTAAACACCGGGGAGCTGTTTTTT.

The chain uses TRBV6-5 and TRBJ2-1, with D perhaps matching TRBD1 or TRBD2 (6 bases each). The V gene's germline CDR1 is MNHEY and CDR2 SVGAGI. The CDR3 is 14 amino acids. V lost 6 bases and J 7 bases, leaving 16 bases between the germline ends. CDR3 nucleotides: TGTGCCAGCAGCCTCGATAGGGGGGTAAATGAGCAGTTCTTC. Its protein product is CASSLDRGVNEQFF.

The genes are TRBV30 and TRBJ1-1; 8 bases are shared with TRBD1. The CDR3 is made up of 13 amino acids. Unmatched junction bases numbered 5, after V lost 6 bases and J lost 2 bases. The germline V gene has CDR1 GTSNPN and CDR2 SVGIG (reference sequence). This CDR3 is CACRGPINTEAFF. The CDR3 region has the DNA TGTGCCTGCAGGGGGCCGATCAACACTGAAGCTTTCTTT.

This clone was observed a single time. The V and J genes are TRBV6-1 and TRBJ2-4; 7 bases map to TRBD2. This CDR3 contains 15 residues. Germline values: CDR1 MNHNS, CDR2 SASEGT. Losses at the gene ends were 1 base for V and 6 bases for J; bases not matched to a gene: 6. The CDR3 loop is CASSEVGWGGNIQYF. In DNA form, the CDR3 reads TGTGCCAGCAGTGAAGTTGGGTGGGGGGGAAACATTCAGTACTTC.

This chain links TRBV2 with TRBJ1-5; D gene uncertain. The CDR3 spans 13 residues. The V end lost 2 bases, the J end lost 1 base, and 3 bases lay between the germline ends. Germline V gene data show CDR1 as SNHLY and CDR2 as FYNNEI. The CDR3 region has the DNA TGTGCCAGCAGTGAAACAAGCAATCAGCCCCAGCATTTT. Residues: CASSETSNQPQHF. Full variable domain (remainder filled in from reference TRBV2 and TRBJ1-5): EPEVTQTPSHQVTQMGQEVILRCVPISNHLYFYWYRQILGQKVEFLVSFYNNEISEKSEIFDDQFSVERPDGSNFTLKIRSTKLEDSAMYFCASSETSNQPQHFGDGTRLSIL.

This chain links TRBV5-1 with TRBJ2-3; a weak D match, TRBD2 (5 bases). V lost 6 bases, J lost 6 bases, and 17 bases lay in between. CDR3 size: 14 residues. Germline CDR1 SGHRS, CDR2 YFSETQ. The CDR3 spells CASTNTGSLDTQYF. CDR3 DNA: TGCGCCAGCACCAACACGGGGAGTCTGGATACGCAGTATTTT.

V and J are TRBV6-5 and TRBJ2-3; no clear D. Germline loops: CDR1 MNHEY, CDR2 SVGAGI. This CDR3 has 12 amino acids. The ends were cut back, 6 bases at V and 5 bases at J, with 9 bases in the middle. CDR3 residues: CASSLKGDTQYF. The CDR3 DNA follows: TGTGCCAGCAGCCTCAAGGGAGATACGCAGTATTTT.

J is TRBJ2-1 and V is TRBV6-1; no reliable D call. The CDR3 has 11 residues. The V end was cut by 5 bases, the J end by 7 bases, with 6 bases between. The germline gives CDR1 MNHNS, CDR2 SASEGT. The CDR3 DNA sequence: TGTGCCAGCAGTACGTGGAATGAGCAGTTCTTC. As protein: CASSTWNEQFF.

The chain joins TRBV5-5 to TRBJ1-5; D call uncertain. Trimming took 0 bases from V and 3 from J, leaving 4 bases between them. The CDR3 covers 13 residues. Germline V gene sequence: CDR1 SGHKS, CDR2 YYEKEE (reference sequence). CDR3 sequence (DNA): TGTGCCAGCAGCTTGGATGTCAATCAGCCCCAGCATTTT. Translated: CASSLDVNQPQHF.